This T cell receptor (beta chain) derives from a study of T cells after yellow fever vaccination. This clonotype was counted ten times or more. TCRdb re-analysed the 5' RACE reads in MiXCR, keeping a single row per CDR3 protein. Of about 140,000 distinct CDR3 sequences listed, about 8% are singletons. The source was CD4+ T cells sorted from PBMCs, collected 5 days after the yellow fever booster vaccination. The source is a man younger than 45 who received the YFV17D yellow fever vaccine.

CDR3 sequence reads: CASSPVTDTQYF. The DNA of the CDR3 is TGTGCCAGCTCACCGGTGACAGATACGCAGTATTTT. The chain is built from TRBV7-9 and TRBJ2-3; D remains ambiguous. V lost 8 bases and J 3 bases, leaving 9 bases between the germline ends. This CDR3 spans 12 amino acids. CDR1 is SEHNR and CDR2 is FQNEAQ in the germline V gene (reference sequence).